Listed here are 11 T cell receptor beta chains from one sample, sequenced in a study of cytomegalovirus exposure and HLA in healthy donors. The PCR made use of 60 Vbeta and 13 Jbeta primers. Only in-frame clones appear in the TCRdb table, and some are missing; sequencing was by immunoSEQ multiplex PCR. Of over 100,000 clones in the sample, 80% were seen once. The sequencing input was PBMCs. These receptors were collected from a man aged 30 to 39 in good health and CMV-seronegative.

The V and J genes are TRBV27 and TRBJ1-2; 10 positions agree with TRBD1. The V segment lost 9 bases and the J segment 7 bases; nucleotides outside the gene matches: 5. This CDR3 is 12 amino acids long. The V gene's germline CDR1 is MNHEY and CDR2 SMNVEV (reference sequence). CDR3 in DNA: TGTGCCAGTTGGGACAGGGGCGCTGGCTACACCTTC. Encoded protein: CASWDRGAGYTF.

This clone was detected a few times. The rearrangement uses TRBV27 and TRBJ1-1; no firm D call. The V and J ends lost 5 bases and 4 bases respectively, with 17 bases between them. Germline assignment: CDR1 MNHEY and CDR2 SMNVEV (reference sequence). The CDR3 has 15 residues. The CDR3 bases are TGTGCCAGCAGTCCCGGACGGGGTCGGGCCACTGAAGCTTTCTTT. Translating gives CASSPGRGRATEAFF.

CDR3 in amino acids: CASSLGVRSYEQYF. In nucleotides, the CDR3 is TGTGCCAGCAGCTTAGGAGTCAGGTCCTACGAGCAGTACTTC. The chain joins TRBV7-2 to TRBJ2-7; D is unresolved. This CDR3 has 14 residues. Trimming removed 1 base at V and 1 base at J, with 8 bases between. Looked up from germline, CDR1 is SGHTA and CDR2 is FQGNSA.

V is TRBV28 and J is TRBJ2-1; no clear D. Germline CDR1 reads MDHEN; CDR2 reads SYDVKM. The CDR3 loop spans 15 amino acids. The V gene lost 5 bases and the J gene lost 0 bases, with 11 bases spanning the gap. The CDR3, as DNA: TGTGCCAGCAGTCCCCTCTTGTCCTCCTACAATGAGCAGTTCTTC. Translated, it gives CASSPLLSSYNEQFF.

In this sample, this clone turned up a few times. The V call is TRBV28, the J call TRBJ1-2; 10 bases line up with TRBD1. The CDR3 is made up of 14 amino acids. The germline V gene has CDR1 MDHEN and CDR2 SYDVKM. J gave up 2 bases and V 10 bases, and 7 bases lay outside the gene matches. The CDR3: CATPGTGVNYGYTF. DNA of the CDR3: TGTGCCACCCCCGGGACAGGGGTAAACTATGGCTACACCTTC.

The chain recombines TRBV28 with TRBJ2-7, with 7 bases that match TRBD1. After removal of 5 bases from V and 0 bases from J, the junction contained 7 bases not matched to a gene. CDR1 is MDHEN, CDR2 SYDVKM, per germline. The length of the CDR3 is 15 residues. CDR3 loop: CASSKGGQSSYEQYF. The CDR3 coding sequence is TGTGCCAGCAGTAAAGGGGGACAGAGCTCCTACGAGCAGTACTTC.

J is TRBJ2-2 and V is TRBV6-5, with D hard to call. The CDR3 has 13 amino acids. The V gene's germline CDR1 is MNHEY and CDR2 SVGAGI. V was pared by 5 bases and J by 4 bases, with 8 bases between. CDR3 coding DNA: TGTGCCAGCAGTGATTTGAGCACCGGGGAGCTGTTTTTT. This gives the protein CASSDLSTGELFF.

The chain couples TRBV29-1 to TRBJ1-1; 8 nucleotides align to TRBD1. V trimming: 1 base; J trimming: 1 base; junction bases outside the gene matches: 11. The CDR3 consists of 17 residues. Germline V lookup: CDR1 SQVTM, CDR2 ANQGSEA. CDR3: CSVEGGDRKRANTEAFF. The CDR3 coding sequence is TGCAGCGTTGAAGGTGGGGACAGGAAACGGGCGAACACTGAAGCTTTCTTT.

This clone came up once. V and J are TRBV5-4 and TRBJ2-7; 7 bases agree with TRBD1. The CDR3 covers 14 residues. The V segment lost 4 bases and the J segment 0 bases; nucleotides outside the gene matches: 4. In germline, CDR1 is SGHNT, CDR2 YYREEE (reference sequence). This chain's CDR3 is CASSHRGSSYEQYF. CDR3 in DNA: TGTGCCAGCAGCCACAGGGGCAGCTCCTACGAGCAGTACTTC.

V is TRBV5-4 and J is TRBJ1-1, with unresolved D. The V gene's germline CDR1 is SGHNT and CDR2 YYREEE (reference sequence). Trimming shortened V by 6 bases and J by 0 bases, and 6 bases separated the two germline ends. The CDR3 has 12 amino acids. For the CDR3, the DNA is TGTGCCAGCAAGCAGGTGAACACTGAAGCTTTCTTT. Protein: CASKQVNTEAFF.

The V call is TRBV5-1, the J call TRBJ1-6, with D tentatively TRBD1 (5 bases). Per germline, CDR1 SGHRS and CDR2 YFSETQ. This CDR3 has 15 amino acids. Trimming shortened V by 3 bases and J by 8 bases, and 15 bases separated the two germline ends. The CDR3 coding sequence is TGCGCCAGCAGCTCGTACAGTGGGGCTTATTCACCCCTCCACTTT. Translation gives CASSSYSGAYSPLHF.